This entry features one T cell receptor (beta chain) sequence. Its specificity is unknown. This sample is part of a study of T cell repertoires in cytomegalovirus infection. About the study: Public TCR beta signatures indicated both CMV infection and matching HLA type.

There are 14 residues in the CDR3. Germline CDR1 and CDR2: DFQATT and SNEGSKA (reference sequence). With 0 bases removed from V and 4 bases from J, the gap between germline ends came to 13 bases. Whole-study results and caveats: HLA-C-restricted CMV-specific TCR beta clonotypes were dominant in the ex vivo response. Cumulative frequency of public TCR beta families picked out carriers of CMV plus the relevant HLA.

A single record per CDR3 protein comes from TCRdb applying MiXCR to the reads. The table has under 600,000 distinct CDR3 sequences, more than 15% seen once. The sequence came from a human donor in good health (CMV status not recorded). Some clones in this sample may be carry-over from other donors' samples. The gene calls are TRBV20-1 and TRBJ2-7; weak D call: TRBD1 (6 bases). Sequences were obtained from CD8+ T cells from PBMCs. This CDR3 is CSARDRQVEYEQYF. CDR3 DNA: TGCAGTGCTAGAGACAGACAGGTCGAATACGAGCAGTACTTC.